The present T cell receptor beta chain was sequenced within a study of blood T cells in healthy people across ages. Trimming left V 7 bases short and J 8 bases short, with 15 bases between. Germline V CDR1 and CDR2: SNHLY, FYNNEI. This CDR3 contains 13 residues. Per sample, no less than 5 micrograms of total RNA were extracted. A J-beta primer mix and a sample-barcoded 5' primer were used in a second PCR of roughly 7 to 12 cycles. TCRdb processed the 5' RACE reads anew with MiXCR; each CDR3 protein has one entry. Of over 1,300,000 distinct CDR3 sequences in the sample, around 55% were seen once. V usage is TRBV2 and J usage is TRBJ2-4; tentatively, D is TRBD2 (6 bases). This TCR was recovered from a man aged 18 to 35 in good health. Sequenced sample: blood. CDR3 coding DNA: TGTGCCAGCAACTCGGGGGATAACGACATTCAGTACTTC. This translates into CASNSGDNDIQYF.